This record concerns one TCR beta chain sequence. This clonotype occurred a few times. The antigen this receptor binds is unknown. No clone much larger than this one lies a single base away; base qualities are absent. Library construction relied on 5' RACE. Sequencing relied on an Illumina HiSeq 2000. Template switching added a universal primer binding site, and the final cDNA carried a unique molecular identifier that allowed TCR cDNA molecules to be counted accurately. Specific primers in the conserved constant-segment region were used to synthesize first-strand cDNA for the TCR alpha and beta chains. Each cDNA library was double barcoded, with a SMART-Mk sample barcode plus Illumina barcodes, to control for contamination. TruSeq adapter sequences and Illumina sample barcodes were added in two successive PCR steps. The TCR alpha and beta cDNA libraries were sequenced on the Illumina HiSeq platform using custom primers. The authors' analysis ran thus. MiGEC was used to process raw reads and extract unique molecular identifiers, and MiXCR was used to find CDR3 positions. For each individual, recombination models were inferred using an EM algorithm with the repgenHMM and IGoR tools. The analysis of shared clonotypes was done with the tcR package in R, with sharing normalized by the product of cloneset sizes. Out-of-frame nonproductive sequences were analyzed to study raw recombination free of thymic and clonal selection effects. The public reads were reanalyzed by TCRdb: fastp trimming at Q25, MiXCR alignment, in-frame beta chains only. Here each entry gathers all rows of one CDR3 protein and keeps the most common genes and DNA. None of the V and J calls come from the authors' own analysis; TCRdb made them. The sample table contains approximately 500,000 distinct CDR3 sequences; only one count was recorded for roughly 24% of them. The ten largest clonotypes hold approximately 2.9% of the sample.

The germline V gene supplies CDR1 LGHNA and CDR2 YNFKEQ. The junction shows trimming of 1 base on V and 6 bases on J, plus 11 bases between the germline ends. Counted from cysteine to phenylalanine, this CDR3 has 14 amino acids. Only the CDR3 DNA stays, 42 bases, in frame from base 1. These data come from a study of identical twins (dated by TCRdb to the mid-2010s). Notes on the research overall: TCR alpha and beta repertoires from monozygotic twins, unrelated adults of various ages and cord blood were deep-sequenced to test whether fetal clonotypes persist. Replicate twin experiments were performed at different times using different library preparation protocols to rule out contamination.

All donors were healthy Caucasians. Three pairs of female monozygotic twins, all aged roughly 18 to 29 years, were included in the twin cohort. Positive isolation kits from Invitrogen were used to isolate the CD4+ and CD8+ T cell populations. General conclusions and limits of the study: A weaker excess of twin sharing was found in beta out-of-frame sequences because the signal-to-noise ratio was lowered by fewer shared sequences. Because the same donors could not be followed over many years, the conclusions depended on cross-sectional statistical analysis. In monozygotic twins, recombination models systematically underestimated out-of-frame TCR alpha sharing, but the models matched the sharing seen between unrelated individuals. Fewer insertions were carried by abundant cord blood beta clonotypes, a similar but weaker trend appeared in young adult naive repertoires, and no such trend appeared in memory repertoires. Out-of-frame TCR alpha sequences shared between twins showed an excess of low generation-probability sequences compared with coincidental sharing between unrelated individuals. Invariant T cells such as MAIT and iNKT could partly confound zero-insertion analyses, although diverse VJ usage argued against such confounding for most clonotypes.

These data were also filed under a second study, of T cells expressing NK-cell markers. The second publication reports: About eight donors provided sorted CD3+CD56+NKG2C+, CD3+CD56+NKG2C- and CD3+CD56-NKG2C+ T-cell subsets, whose TCR beta-chain repertoires were profiled. Among the eight sequenced donors, only one was HCMV-seronegative, while the other seven were HCMV-seropositive. In several experiments an anti-gammadeltaTCR antibody was added to restrict sorting to alphabetaTCR-expressing T cells. In roughly 6 donors, the dominant CD3+CD56+NKG2C+ clonotypes were among the top 10 CD8+ clonotypes and accounted for roughly 1.0-8% of CD8+ T cells. Those dominant clonotypes were again the most abundant among CD3+CD56-NKG2C+ cells in four donors, at about 25-60.1%. Whether the expanded NKG2C-expressing T cell clones were specific for HCMV antigens remained unclear. The eight sequenced donors were randomly selected healthy volunteers, three men and five women. A commercial ELISA kit detecting HCMV-specific IgG in serum was used to determine HCMV serostatus. Reads were demultiplexed and grouped by UMI with MIGEC, and clonotypes were assembled and quantified with MiTCR. Only TCR cDNA sequences supported by at least two reads were kept to exclude erroneous sequences. The tcR package was used for downstream repertoire analysis, and clonotypes were matched across fractions by CDR3 nucleotide sequence plus V segment. VDJmatch was used to annotate antigen specificity against VDJdb, with one amino acid substitution allowed in CDR3.

The chain links TRBV4-2 with TRBJ2-3; the D gene identity is not certain. The sequenced sample was CD4+ T cells sorted from blood. The source is a young woman in good health. CDR3 loop: CASSQVSATDTQYF. The DNA sequence follows: TGTGCCAGCAGCCAAGTATCAGCGACGGATACGCAGTATTTT.